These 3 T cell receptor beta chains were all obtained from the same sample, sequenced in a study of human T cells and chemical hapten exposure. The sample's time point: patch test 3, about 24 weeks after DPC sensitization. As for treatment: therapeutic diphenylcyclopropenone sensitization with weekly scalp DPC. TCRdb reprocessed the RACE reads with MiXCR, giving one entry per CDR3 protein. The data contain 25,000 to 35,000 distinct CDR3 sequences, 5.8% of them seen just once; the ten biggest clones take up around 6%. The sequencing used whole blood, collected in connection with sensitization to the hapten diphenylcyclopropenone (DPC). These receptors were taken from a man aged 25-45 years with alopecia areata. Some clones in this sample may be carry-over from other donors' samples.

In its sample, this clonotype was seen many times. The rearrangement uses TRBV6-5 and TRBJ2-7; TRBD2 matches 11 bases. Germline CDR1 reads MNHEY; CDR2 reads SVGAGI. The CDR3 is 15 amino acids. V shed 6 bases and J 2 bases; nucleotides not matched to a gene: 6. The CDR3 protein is CASSLTSGETYEQYF. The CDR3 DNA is TGTGCCAGCAGCTTGACTAGCGGGGAAACCTACGAGCAGTACTTC.

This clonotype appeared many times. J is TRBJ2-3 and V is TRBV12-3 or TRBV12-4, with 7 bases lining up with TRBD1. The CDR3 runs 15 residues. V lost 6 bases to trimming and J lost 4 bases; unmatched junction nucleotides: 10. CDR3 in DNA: TGTGCCAGCAGCATCAACAGGGGTGTCGCAGATACGCAGTATTTT. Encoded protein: CASSINRGVADTQYF.

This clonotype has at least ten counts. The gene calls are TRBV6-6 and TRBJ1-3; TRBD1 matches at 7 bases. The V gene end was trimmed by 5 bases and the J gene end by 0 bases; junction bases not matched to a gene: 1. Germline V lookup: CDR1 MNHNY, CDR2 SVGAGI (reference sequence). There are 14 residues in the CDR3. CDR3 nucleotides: TGTGCCAGCAGTACAGGGGCCTCTGGAAACACCATATATTTT. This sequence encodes CASSTGASGNTIYF.